These 32 T cell receptor beta chains came from one sample sequenced in a study of blood T cell repertoires in COVID-19. TCRdb's copy holds only in-frame clones and misses some; the assay was immunoSEQ multiplex PCR. The table records 150,000 to 200,000 clones, around 90% of them present only once. Sequenced: PBMCs or T cells enriched from blood (not recorded which). The receptor set was obtained from a woman in her late teens or twenties who had recovered from COVID-19.

The rearrangement links TRBV9 to TRBJ2-7; D is possibly TRBD1 (6 bases). The CDR3 loop spans 14 amino acids. Trimming shortened V by 3 bases and J by 5 bases, and 15 bases separated the two germline ends. Germline CDR1 is SGDLS and CDR2 is YYNGEE. CDR3 sequence reads: CASSERGLGDEQYF. The DNA for the CDR3 is TGTGCCAGCAGCGAGAGGGGGTTGGGCGACGAGCAGTACTTC.

V is TRBV20-1 and J is TRBJ1-5, with a tentative D call TRBD1 (6 bases). V gave up 3 bases and J gave up 5 bases, with 8 bases separating them. The CDR3 length is 12 residues. The germline V gene has CDR1 DFQATT and CDR2 SNEGSKA (reference sequence). CDR3 loop: CSASDRYQPQHF. In DNA form, the CDR3 reads TGCAGTGCTAGTGACAGGTATCAGCCCCAGCATTTT.

V is TRBV28 and J is TRBJ1-5; D possibly corresponds to TRBD1 (6 bases). From germline, CDR1 is MDHEN and CDR2 SYDVKM. Trimming took off 5 bases at V and 6 bases at J, with 14 bases between the two ends. The CDR3 consists of 14 residues. CDR3 in DNA: TGTGCCAGCAGTACTGCGATAGGGGGTCAGCCCCAGCATTTT. Translation gives CASSTAIGGQPQHF. The full variable domain, in which reference TRBV28 and TRBJ1-5 provide the parts outside the CDR3, is DVKVTQSSRYLVKRTGEKVFLECVQDMDHENMFWYRQDPGLGLRLIYFSYDVKMKEKGDIPEGYSVSREKKERFSLILESASTNQTSMYLCASSTAIGGQPQHFGDGTRLSIL.

The count of this clone is one. The chain links TRBV3-1 (or the pseudogene TRBV3-2) to TRBJ1-5; no reliable D call. The length of the CDR3 is 12 residues. Germline V lookup: CDR1 LGHDT, CDR2 YNNKEL (reference sequence). The CDR3 sequence is CAWWRSSTPQHF. In DNA form, the CDR3 reads TGTGCATGGTGGCGGTCGTCTACTCCCCAGCATTTT.

The rearrangement joins TRBV2 to TRBJ2-4; 8 nucleotides line up with TRBD2. The CDR3 has 15 residues. V gave up 6 bases and J gave up 2 bases; unmatched junction bases: 6. The germline CDR1 and CDR2 sequences are SNHLY and FYNNEI. The CDR3 region is CASRREGSTKNIQYF. The CDR3 DNA reads as TGTGCCAGCAGACGGGAGGGGTCGACCAAAAACATTCAGTACTTC.

This CDR3 reads CASSLGGVNTEAFF. The CDR3, as DNA: TGTGCCAGCAGCTTAGGGGGGGTGAACACTGAAGCTTTCTTT. The rearrangement uses TRBV7-9 and TRBJ1-1, with D tentatively TRBD1 (5 bases). V lost 1 base to trimming and J lost 0 bases, with 6 bases between them. The length of the CDR3 is 14 residues. In germline, CDR1 is SEHNR, CDR2 FQNEAQ (reference sequence).

The V call is TRBV19, the J call TRBJ2-7; 7 bases are shared with TRBD1. V shed 2 bases, J shed 1 base, and the junction held 5 bases outside the gene matches. CDR1 and CDR2 (germline): LNHDA, SQIVND (reference sequence). The CDR3 is 15 residues long. CDR3 DNA sequence: TGTGCCAGTAGTATAAGAAGGGGGCCGTCCTACGAGCAGTACTTC. Translated: CASSIRRGPSYEQYF.

V and J are TRBV7-3 and TRBJ2-1, with 7 bases that match TRBD1. This CDR3 is built from 14 residues. J was trimmed by 5 bases and V by 5 bases; bases with no gene match: 6. The germline V gene encodes CDR1 SGHTA and CDR2 FQGTGA. The CDR3 protein is CASSPRTGNNEQFF. DNA of the CDR3: TGTGCCAGCAGCCCTCGGACAGGTAACAATGAGCAGTTCTTC.

Only a few counts were recorded for this clone. The CDR3: CASSTSQVSPSSGANVLTF. For the CDR3, the DNA is TGTGCCAGCAGCACCTCACAGGTCTCTCCAAGCTCTGGGGCCAACGTCCTGACTTTC. This chain connects TRBV21-1 to TRBJ2-6; TRBD1 is the table's D call and was not checked against the DNA. TRBV21-1 is labeled a pseudogene. This CDR3 contains 19 residues.

The chain is built from TRBV5-4 and TRBJ1-4; the D gene is possibly TRBD1 (6 bases). Trimming shortened V by 4 bases and J by 0 bases, and 10 bases separated the two germline ends. CDR1 is SGHNT and CDR2 is YYREEE in the germline V gene (reference sequence). The length of the CDR3 is 15 residues. In nucleotides, the CDR3 is TGTGCCAGCAGCGTCGGGACACCAACTAATGAAAAACTGTTTTTT. This translates into CASSVGTPTNEKLFF.

This chain joins TRBV4-3 and TRBJ1-1; D gene unclear. V was trimmed by 8 bases and J by 4 bases, leaving 17 bases between them. CDR1 and CDR2 from the germline V gene are LGHNA and YSLEER. The CDR3 consists of 14 residues. The CDR3 region is CASRGEQWSTEAFF. Written as DNA, the CDR3 is TGCGCCAGCCGGGGAGAGCAGTGGAGCACTGAAGCTTTCTTT.

The V gene is TRBV9, the J gene TRBJ2-7; 7 nucleotides align to TRBD2. The CDR3 contains 15 residues. Unmatched junction bases numbered 6, after V lost 3 bases and J lost 0 bases. Germline V gives CDR1 SGDLS, CDR2 YYNGEE. CDR3 sequence (DNA): TGTGCCAGCAGCGGTGAGGCGGGAGCCTCCTACGAGCAGTACTTC. Translating it yields CASSGEAGASYEQYF.

The rearrangement uses TRBV6-2 or TRBV6-3 and TRBJ2-2; D is unresolved. The germline CDR1 and CDR2 sequences are MNHEY and SVGEGT. The CDR3 is made up of 13 amino acids. V was pared by 2 bases and J by 5 bases, with 6 bases between. CDR3 nucleotide sequence: TGTGCCAGCAGTTACCGCGGAACCGGGGAGCTGTTTTTT. Residues: CASSYRGTGELFF.

V usage is TRBV6-4 and J usage is TRBJ2-1, with a weak D call TRBD2 (6 bases). Germline V gene data show CDR1 as MRHNA and CDR2 as SNTAGT. Between the trimmed V and J ends, which lost 6 bases and 8 bases, there was a span of 20 bases. The CDR3 has 15 amino acids. The CDR3 spells CASSTLGGHVDEQFF. CDR3 bases: TGTGCCAGCAGCACGCTCGGGGGTCATGTCGATGAGCAGTTCTTC.

Points on this clone: Other DNA variants within this sample encode the same CDR3. The rearrangement joins TRBV5-1 to TRBJ2-2, with D tentatively TRBD2 (6 bases). Germline V lookup: CDR1 SGHRS, CDR2 YFSETQ. This CDR3 spans 14 amino acids. The V end lost 3 bases, the J end lost 0 bases, and 6 bases lay between the germline ends. The CDR3 loop reads CASSWDSNTGELFF. DNA of the CDR3: TGCGCCAGCAGCTGGGACTCGAACACCGGGGAGCTGTTTTTT.

The CDR3 coding sequence is TGTGCCACCAGTGATGGCCCACAGGGAAATAATGAAAAACTGTTTTTT. This sequence encodes CATSDGPQGNNEKLFF. The V and J genes are TRBV24-1 and TRBJ1-4, with a weak D call TRBD1 (6 bases). The germline CDR1 and CDR2 sequences are KGHDR and SFDVKD. The CDR3 has 16 residues. Trimming left V 3 bases short and J 4 bases short, with 14 bases between.

The chain employs TRBV6-4 and TRBJ2-7, with 11 bases lining up with TRBD2. The V and J ends lost 5 bases and 2 bases, in that order; junction bases with no gene match: 5. This CDR3 is 15 amino acids long. Germline assignment: CDR1 MRHNA and CDR2 SNTAGT. The CDR3 spells CASSPGTSGTYEQYF. Written as DNA, the CDR3 is TGTGCCAGCAGTCCGGGGACTAGCGGAACCTACGAGCAGTACTTC.

V gene TRBV27 combines with J gene TRBJ2-7; possible D gene TRBD1, 5 bases. Trimming stripped 3 bases from V and 4 bases from J, with 19 bases between. CDR3 length: 16 residues. CDR1 is MNHEY and CDR2 is SMNVEV in the germline V gene (reference sequence). CDR3: CASSFYGAGSPYEQYF. The CDR3 nucleotides read TGTGCCAGCAGTTTTTATGGGGCCGGGTCCCCGTACGAGCAGTACTTC.

This sequence joins TRBV4-1 and TRBJ2-5, with 10 bases lining up with TRBD2. Trimming at V came to 1 base and at J to 0 bases, leaving 2 bases not matched to a gene. The CDR3 consists of 16 residues. CDR1 is MGHRA, CDR2 YSYEKL, per germline. The chain's CDR3 is CASSQVGTSDQETQYF. CDR3 in DNA: TGCGCCAGCAGCCAAGTAGGGACTAGCGACCAAGAGACCCAGTACTTC.

This clone has only a few counts. The chain recombines TRBV5-1 with TRBJ2-7; no reliable D call. The V end lost 2 bases, the J end lost 2 bases, and 11 bases lay between the germline ends. The CDR3 consists of 14 residues. CDR1 and CDR2 (germline): SGHRS, YFSETQ. Here the CDR3 DNA reads TGCGCCAGCAGCTTAGACAATGGCCCCTACGAGCAGTACTTC. Its protein is CASSLDNGPYEQYF. The full variable domain, with the rest looked up from reference TRBV5-1 and TRBJ2-7, is KAGVTQTPRYLIKTRGQQVTLSCSPISGHRSVSWYQQTPGQGLQFLFEYFSETQRNKGNFPGRFSGRQFSNSRSEMNVSTLELGDSALYLCASSLDNGPYEQYFGPGTRLTVT.

V and J are TRBV5-4 and TRBJ2-7; D perhaps matches TRBD2 (6 bases). Germline values: CDR1 SGHNT, CDR2 YYREEE (reference sequence). CDR3 length equals 15 residues. The germline V and J ends were trimmed by 5 bases and 2 bases, with 17 bases remaining between them. The CDR3 is CASSQAGRPAYEQYF. For the CDR3, the DNA is TGTGCCAGCAGTCAAGCGGGCAGGCCCGCCTACGAGCAGTACTTC.

The chain joins TRBV11-2 to TRBJ2-7; 10 bases are a match to TRBD2. The CDR3 is made up of 15 amino acids. Germline trimming cut 4 bases from V and 2 bases from J; bases unmatched to any gene: 5. Germline CDR1 is SGHAT and CDR2 is FQNNGV. The CDR3 reads CASSSGLAVAYEQYF. CDR3 sequence (DNA): TGTGCCAGCAGCTCCGGACTAGCGGTTGCCTACGAGCAGTACTTC.

This sequence joins TRBV5-4 and TRBJ1-4; no reliable D call. Germline lookup yields CDR1 SGHNT and CDR2 YYREEE (reference sequence). V was clipped by 4 bases and J by 5 bases, with 9 bases between them. The CDR3 runs to 13 residues. CDR3 protein: CASSPLENEKLFF. CDR3 nucleotides: TGTGCCAGCAGCCCCCTGGAGAATGAAAAACTGTTTTTT.

This clone occurred once. This chain uses TRBV4-3 with TRBJ2-2, with D possibly being TRBD1 (6 bases). From germline, CDR1 is LGHNA and CDR2 YSLEER. V lost 0 bases, J lost 5 bases, and 19 bases lay in between. The CDR3 sequence is 18 residues long. This chain's CDR3 is CASSQDPDRLLGTGELFF. CDR3 DNA sequence: TGCGCCAGCAGCCAAGATCCTGACAGGTTATTGGGGACCGGGGAGCTGTTTTTT.

The rearrangement uses TRBV19 and TRBJ2-5, with 9 bases fitting TRBD1. This CDR3 spans 13 amino acids. The germline CDR1 and CDR2 sequences are LNHDA and SQIVND (reference sequence). Germline trimming cut 9 bases from V and 9 bases from J; bases unmatched to any gene: 11. In DNA form, the CDR3 reads TGTGCCAGCCGAAGGGACAGGGATTCGGCCCAGTACTTC. Its protein is CASRRDRDSAQYF.

The chain employs TRBV28 and TRBJ2-1, with a tentative D call TRBD1 (6 bases). CDR3 size: 15 residues. Trimming removed 5 bases from V and 15 bases from J, with 26 bases in between. Germline assignment: CDR1 MDHEN and CDR2 SYDVKM. In nucleotides, the CDR3 is TGTGCCAGCAGTCCGCCGGGACACGGGTACAGTTTGACGTTCTTC. Translating it yields CASSPPGHGYSLTFF.

This clone was seen a few times. The chain couples TRBV5-8 to TRBJ1-2; 9 positions match TRBD1. The CDR3 is 15 amino acids. V gave up 2 bases and J gave up 4 bases; unmatched junction bases: 6. The germline gives CDR1 SGHTS, CDR2 YDEGEE. The CDR3 sequence: CASSFLGQGLYGYTF. Here the CDR3 DNA reads TGTGCCAGCAGCTTCCTCGGACAGGGGCTCTATGGCTACACCTTC.

The chain couples TRBV6-6 to TRBJ1-5; 9 bases line up with TRBD1. Trimming cost V 8 bases and J 6 bases; bases outside gene matches: 5. This CDR3 region has 13 residues. The germline gives CDR1 MNHNY, CDR2 SVGAGI (reference sequence). The CDR3 loop reads CASGGQGSQPQHF. The CDR3 DNA follows: TGTGCCAGCGGGGGACAGGGAAGTCAGCCCCAGCATTTT.

The chain has TRBV10-3 and TRBJ2-7; D not certain. From germline, CDR1 is ENHRY and CDR2 SYGVKD. The CDR3 totals 15 residues. Trimming left V 0 bases short and J 0 bases short, with 9 bases between. This CDR3 is CAISESAALSYEQYF. The CDR3 nucleotides read TGTGCCATCAGTGAGTCGGCGGCGCTCTCCTACGAGCAGTACTTC.

The J gene is TRBJ2-1, the V gene TRBV2, with 11 bases matching TRBD2. Per germline, CDR1 SNHLY and CDR2 FYNNEI. The V gene end was trimmed by 5 bases and the J gene end by 8 bases; junction bases not matched to a gene: 8. The CDR3 loop spans 15 amino acids. DNA of the CDR3: TGTGCCAGCAGTCCCCTAGCGGGAGGTTTCGATGAGCAGTTCTTC. It codes for CASSPLAGGFDEQFF.

V gene TRBV7-9 combines with J gene TRBJ1-3; 7 bases match TRBD1. This CDR3 region has 14 residues. The germline gives CDR1 SEHNR, CDR2 FQNEAQ (reference sequence). Germline trimming cut 5 bases from V and 0 bases from J; bases unmatched to any gene: 1. The CDR3 sequence: CASSRTGSGNTIYF. The CDR3 DNA follows: TGTGCCAGCAGCCGGACAGGCTCTGGAAACACCATATATTTT.

This clone was observed once. An end of the junction does not agree with germline; a read error may underlie this. The CDR3 DNA reads as TGTGCCAGTAGCCTGACTAGCGGGAGAAACAAGGAGCAGTTCTTC. Translated, it gives CASSLTSGRNKEQFF. The rearrangement uses TRBV19 and TRBJ2-1, with 12 positions matching TRBD2. There are 15 residues in the CDR3. Germline lookup yields CDR1 LNHDA and CDR2 SQIVND (reference sequence).